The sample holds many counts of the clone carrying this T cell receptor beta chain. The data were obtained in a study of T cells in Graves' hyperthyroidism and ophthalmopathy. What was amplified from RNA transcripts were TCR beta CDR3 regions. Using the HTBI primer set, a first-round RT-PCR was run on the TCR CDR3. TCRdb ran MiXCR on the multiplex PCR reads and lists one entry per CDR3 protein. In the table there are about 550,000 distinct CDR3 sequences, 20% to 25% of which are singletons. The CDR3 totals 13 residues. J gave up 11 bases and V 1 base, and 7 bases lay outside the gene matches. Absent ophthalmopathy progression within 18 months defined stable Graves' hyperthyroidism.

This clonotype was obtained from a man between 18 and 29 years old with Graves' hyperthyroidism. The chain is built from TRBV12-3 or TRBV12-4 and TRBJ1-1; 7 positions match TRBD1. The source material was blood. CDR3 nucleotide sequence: TGTGCCAGCAGTTTAGGACAGGGTCCGCCGGCTTTCTTT. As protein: CASSLGQGPPAFF.